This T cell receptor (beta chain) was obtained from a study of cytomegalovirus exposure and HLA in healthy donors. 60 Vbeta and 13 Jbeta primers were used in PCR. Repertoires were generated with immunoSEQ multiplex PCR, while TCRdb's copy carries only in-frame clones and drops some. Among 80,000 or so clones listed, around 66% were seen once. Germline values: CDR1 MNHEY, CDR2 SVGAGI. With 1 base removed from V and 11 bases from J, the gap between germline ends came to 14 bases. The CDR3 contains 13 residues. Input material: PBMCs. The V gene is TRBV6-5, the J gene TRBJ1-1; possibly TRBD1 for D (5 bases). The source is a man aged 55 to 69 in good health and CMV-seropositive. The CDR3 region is CASSYFGGVEAFF. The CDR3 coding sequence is TGTGCCAGCAGTTACTTCGGGGGAGTGGAGGCTTTCTTT.